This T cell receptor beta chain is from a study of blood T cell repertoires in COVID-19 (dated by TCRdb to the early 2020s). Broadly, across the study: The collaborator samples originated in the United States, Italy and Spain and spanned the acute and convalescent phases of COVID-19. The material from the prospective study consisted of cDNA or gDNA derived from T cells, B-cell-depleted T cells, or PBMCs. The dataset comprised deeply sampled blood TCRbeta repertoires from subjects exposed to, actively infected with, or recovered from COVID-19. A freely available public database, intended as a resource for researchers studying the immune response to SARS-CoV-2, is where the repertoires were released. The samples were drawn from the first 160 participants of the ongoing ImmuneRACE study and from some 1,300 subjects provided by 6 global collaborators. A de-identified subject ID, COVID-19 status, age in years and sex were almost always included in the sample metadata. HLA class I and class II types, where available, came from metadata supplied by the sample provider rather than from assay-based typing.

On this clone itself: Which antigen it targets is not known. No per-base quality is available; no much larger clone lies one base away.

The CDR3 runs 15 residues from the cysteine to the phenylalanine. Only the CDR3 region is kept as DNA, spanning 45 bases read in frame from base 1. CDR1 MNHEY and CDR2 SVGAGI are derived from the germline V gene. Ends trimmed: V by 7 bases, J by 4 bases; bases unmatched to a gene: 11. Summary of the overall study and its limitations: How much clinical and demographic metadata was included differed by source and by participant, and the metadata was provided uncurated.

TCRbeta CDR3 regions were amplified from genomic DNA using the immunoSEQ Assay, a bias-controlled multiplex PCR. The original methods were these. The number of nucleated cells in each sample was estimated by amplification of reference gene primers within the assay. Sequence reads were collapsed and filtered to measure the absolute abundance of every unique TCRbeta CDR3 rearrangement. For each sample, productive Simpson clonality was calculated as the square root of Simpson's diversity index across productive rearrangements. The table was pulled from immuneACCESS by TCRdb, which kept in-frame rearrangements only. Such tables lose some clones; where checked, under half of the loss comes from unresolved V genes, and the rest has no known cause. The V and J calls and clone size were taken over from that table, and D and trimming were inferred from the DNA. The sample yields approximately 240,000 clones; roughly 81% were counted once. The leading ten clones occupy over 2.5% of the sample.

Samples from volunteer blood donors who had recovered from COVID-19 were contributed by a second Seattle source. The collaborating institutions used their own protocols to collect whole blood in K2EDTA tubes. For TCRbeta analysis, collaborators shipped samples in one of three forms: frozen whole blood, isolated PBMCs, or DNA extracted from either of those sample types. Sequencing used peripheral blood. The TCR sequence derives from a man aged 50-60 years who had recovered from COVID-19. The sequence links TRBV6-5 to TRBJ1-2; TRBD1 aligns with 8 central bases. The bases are TGTGCCAGCACTTCGACAGGGGACTCTTCCTATGGCTACACCTTC. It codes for CASTSTGDSSYGYTF.